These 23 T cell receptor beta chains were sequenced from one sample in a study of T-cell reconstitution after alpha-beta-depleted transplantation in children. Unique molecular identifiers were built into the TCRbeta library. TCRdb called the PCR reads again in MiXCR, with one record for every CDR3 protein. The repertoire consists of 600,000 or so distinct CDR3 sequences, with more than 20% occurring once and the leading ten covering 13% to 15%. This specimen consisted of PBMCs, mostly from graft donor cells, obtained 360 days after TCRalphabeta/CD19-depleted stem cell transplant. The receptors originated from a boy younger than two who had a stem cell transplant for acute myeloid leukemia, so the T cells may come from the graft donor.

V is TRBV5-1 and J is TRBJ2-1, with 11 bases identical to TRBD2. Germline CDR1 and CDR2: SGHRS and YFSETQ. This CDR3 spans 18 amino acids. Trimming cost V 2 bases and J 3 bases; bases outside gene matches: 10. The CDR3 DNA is TGCGCCAGCAGCTTCGTACCTAGCGGGGGGACGTACTACAATGAGCAGTTCTTC. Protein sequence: CASSFVPSGGTYYNEQFF. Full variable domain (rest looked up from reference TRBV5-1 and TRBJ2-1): KAGVTQTPRYLIKTRGQQVTLSCSPISGHRSVSWYQQTPGQGLQFLFEYFSETQRNKGNFPGRFSGRQFSNSRSEMNVSTLELGDSALYLCASSFVPSGGTYYNEQFFGPGTRLTVL.

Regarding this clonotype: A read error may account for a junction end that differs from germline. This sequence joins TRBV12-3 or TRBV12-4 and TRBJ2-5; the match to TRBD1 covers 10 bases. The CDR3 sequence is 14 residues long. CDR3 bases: TGTGCCAGCAGCGGACAGGGGGGAGTAGAGACCCAGTGCTTC. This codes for CASSGQGGVETQCF.

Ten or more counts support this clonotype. CDR3 sequence: CASSQGPGTGGGETQYF. The CDR3 DNA sequence: TGCGCCAGCAGCCAGGGTCCCGGGACAGGGGGAGGAGAGACCCAGTACTTC. The rearrangement joins TRBV4-1 to TRBJ2-5; 11 bases fit TRBD1. The CDR3 sequence is 17 residues long. Germline-derived CDR1 and CDR2 are MGHRA and YSYEKL. J lost 4 bases, V lost 3 bases, and 10 bases had no gene match.

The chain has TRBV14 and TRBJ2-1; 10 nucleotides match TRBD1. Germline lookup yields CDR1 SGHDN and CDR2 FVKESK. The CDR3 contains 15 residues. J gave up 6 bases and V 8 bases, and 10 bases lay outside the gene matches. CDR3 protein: CASQPGTGAFNEQFF. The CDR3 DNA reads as TGTGCCAGCCAGCCGGGGACAGGGGCCTTCAATGAGCAGTTCTTC.

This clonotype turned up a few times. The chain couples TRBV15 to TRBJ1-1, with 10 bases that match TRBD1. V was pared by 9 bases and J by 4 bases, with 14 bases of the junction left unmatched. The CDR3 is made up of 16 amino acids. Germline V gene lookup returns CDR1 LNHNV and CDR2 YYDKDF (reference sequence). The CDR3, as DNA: TGTGCCACTTCCCCGGGACAGGGGTACATCGTCACTGAAGCTTTCTTT. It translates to CATSPGQGYIVTEAFF.

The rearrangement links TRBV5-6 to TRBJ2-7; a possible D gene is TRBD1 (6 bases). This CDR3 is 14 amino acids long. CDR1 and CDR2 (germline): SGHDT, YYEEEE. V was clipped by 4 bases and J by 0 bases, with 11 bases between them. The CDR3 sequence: CASSIGTTSYEQYV. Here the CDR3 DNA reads TGTGCCAGCAGCATTGGGACAACCTCCTACGAGCAGTACGTC.

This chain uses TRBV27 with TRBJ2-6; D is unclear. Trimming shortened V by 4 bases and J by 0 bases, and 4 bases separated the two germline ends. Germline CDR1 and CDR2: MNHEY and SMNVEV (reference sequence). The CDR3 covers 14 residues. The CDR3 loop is CASSSFSGANVLTF. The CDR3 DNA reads TGTGCCAGCAGTTCCTTCTCTGGGGCCAACGTCCTGACTTTC. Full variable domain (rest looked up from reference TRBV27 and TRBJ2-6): EAQVTQNPRYLITVTGKKLTVTCSQNMNHEYMSWYRQDPGLGLRQIYYSMNVEVTDKGDVPEGYKVSRKEKRNFPLILESPSPNQTSLYFCASSSFSGANVLTFGAGSRLTVL.

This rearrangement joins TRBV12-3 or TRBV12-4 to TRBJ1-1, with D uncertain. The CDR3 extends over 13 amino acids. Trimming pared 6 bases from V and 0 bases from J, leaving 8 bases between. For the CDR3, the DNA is TGTGCCAGCAGGTACAGCGTGAACACTGAAGCTTTCTTT. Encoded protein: CASRYSVNTEAFF.

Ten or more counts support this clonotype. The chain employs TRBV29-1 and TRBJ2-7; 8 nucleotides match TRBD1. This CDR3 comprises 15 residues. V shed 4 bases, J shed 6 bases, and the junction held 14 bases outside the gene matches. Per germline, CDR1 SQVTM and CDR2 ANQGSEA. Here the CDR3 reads CSVGERDRLTSEQYF. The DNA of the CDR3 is TGCAGCGTTGGGGAGAGGGACAGGCTTACCTCCGAGCAGTACTTC.

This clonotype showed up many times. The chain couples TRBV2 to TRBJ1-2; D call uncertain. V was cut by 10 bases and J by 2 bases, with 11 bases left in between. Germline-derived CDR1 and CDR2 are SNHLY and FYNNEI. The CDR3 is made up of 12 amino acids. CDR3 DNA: TGTGCCAAATGGCGGGAGAACTATGGCTACACCTTC. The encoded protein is CAKWRENYGYTF.

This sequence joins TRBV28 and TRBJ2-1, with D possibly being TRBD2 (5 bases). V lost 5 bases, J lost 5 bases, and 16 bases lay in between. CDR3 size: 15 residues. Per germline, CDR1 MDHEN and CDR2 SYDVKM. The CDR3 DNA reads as TGTGCCAGCAGTCCCCTATTTAGAGGGAACAATGAGCAGTTCTTC. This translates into CASSPLFRGNNEQFF.

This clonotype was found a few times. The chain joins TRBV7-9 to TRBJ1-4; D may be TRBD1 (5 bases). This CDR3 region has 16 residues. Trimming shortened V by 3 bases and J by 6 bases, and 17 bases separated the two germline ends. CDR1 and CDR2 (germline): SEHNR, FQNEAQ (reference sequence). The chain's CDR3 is CASSFFAGTSDEKLFF. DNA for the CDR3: TGTGCCAGCAGCTTCTTCGCCGGGACGTCTGATGAAAAACTGTTTTTT.

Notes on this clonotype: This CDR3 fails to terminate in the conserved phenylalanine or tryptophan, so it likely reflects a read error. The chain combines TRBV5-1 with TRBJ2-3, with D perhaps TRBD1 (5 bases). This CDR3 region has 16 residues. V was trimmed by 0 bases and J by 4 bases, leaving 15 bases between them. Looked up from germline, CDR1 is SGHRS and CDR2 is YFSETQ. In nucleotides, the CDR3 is TGCGCCAGCAGCTTGGAGGTGGGGCGAGGTGCAGATACGCAGTATGTT. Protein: CASSLEVGRGADTQYV.

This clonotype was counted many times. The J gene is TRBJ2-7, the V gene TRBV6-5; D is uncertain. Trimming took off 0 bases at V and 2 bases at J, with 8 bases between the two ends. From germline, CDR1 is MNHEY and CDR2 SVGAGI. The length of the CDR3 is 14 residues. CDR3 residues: CASSYSINTYEQYF. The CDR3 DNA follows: TGTGCCAGCAGTTACTCGATAAACACCTACGAGCAGTACTTC.

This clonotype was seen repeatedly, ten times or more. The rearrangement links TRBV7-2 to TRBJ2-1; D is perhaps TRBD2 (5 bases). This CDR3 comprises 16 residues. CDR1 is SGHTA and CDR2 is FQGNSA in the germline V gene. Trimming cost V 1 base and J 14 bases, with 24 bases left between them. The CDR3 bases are TGTGCCAGCAGCTTAGATGAAGGACCCCCCTCGCGGAGGAAGTTCTTC. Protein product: CASSLDEGPPSRRKFF.

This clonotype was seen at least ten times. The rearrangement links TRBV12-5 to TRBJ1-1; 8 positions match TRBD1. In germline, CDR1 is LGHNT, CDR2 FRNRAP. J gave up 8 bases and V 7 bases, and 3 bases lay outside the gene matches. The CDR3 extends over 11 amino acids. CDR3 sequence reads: CASVQGAEAFF. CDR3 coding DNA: TGTGCTAGTGTCCAGGGGGCGGAAGCTTTCTTT.

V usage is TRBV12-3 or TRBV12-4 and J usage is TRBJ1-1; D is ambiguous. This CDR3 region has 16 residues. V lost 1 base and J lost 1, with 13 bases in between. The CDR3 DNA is TGTGCCAGCAGTTTAGGTTTCGGGCCAGCGAACACTGAAGCTTTCTTT. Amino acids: CASSLGFGPANTEAFF.

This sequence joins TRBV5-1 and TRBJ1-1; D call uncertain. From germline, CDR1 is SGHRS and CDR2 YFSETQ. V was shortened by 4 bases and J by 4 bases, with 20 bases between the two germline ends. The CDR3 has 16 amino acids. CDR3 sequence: CASSARRKVDGTEAFF. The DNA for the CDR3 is TGCGCCAGCAGCGCCCGGAGGAAGGTCGACGGCACTGAAGCTTTCTTT.

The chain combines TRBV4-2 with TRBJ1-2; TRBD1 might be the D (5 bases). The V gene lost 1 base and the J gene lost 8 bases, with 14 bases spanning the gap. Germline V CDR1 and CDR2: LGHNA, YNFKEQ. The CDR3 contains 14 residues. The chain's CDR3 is CASSQVAGVEGYTF. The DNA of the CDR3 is TGTGCCAGCAGCCAAGTCGCGGGGGTAGAAGGCTACACCTTC.

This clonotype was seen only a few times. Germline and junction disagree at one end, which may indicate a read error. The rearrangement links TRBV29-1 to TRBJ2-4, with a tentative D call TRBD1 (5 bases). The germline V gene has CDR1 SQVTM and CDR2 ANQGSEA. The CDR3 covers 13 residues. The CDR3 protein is CSVARQNKNVQYF. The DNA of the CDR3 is TGCAGCGTCGCCAGACAGAACAAAAACGTTCAGTACTTC.

CDR3 residues: CASSLSGLAHEQYF. As DNA, the CDR3 is TGTGCCAGCAGTTTATCGGGACTAGCGCACGAGCAGTACTTC. The chain is built from TRBV12-3 or TRBV12-4 and TRBJ2-7, with 10 bases matching TRBD2. V dropped 2 bases and J dropped 5; count of bases not matched to a gene: 3. The CDR3 is 14 amino acids.

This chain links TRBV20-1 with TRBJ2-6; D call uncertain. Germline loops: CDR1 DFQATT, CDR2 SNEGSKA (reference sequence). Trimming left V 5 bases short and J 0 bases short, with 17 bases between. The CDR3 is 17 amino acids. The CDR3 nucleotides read TGCAGTGCTTTTCAACGGGCCACCTACTCTGGGGCCAACGTCCTGACTTTC. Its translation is CSAFQRATYSGANVLTF.

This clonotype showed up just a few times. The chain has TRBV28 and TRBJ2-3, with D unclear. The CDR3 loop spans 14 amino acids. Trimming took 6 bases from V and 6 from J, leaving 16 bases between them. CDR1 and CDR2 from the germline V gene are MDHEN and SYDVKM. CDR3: CASSQIGIEDTQYF. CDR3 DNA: TGTGCCAGCAGCCAAATAGGGATAGAGGATACGCAGTATTTT.